Shown below are 12 T cell receptor beta chains from a single sample sequenced in a study of technical replicates of blood from a few donors. TCRdb's copy holds only in-frame clones and misses some; the assay was immunoSEQ multiplex PCR. The table includes approximately 87,000 clones, 85% to 95% detected once. Material for sequencing was T cells isolated from PBMCs. The receptors were sampled from a human donor in good health.

V usage is TRBV19 and J usage is TRBJ2-7; 9 bases match TRBD2. Germline loops: CDR1 LNHDA, CDR2 SQIVND (reference sequence). V shed 3 bases and J 8 bases; nucleotides not matched to a gene: 11. This CDR3 has 15 amino acids. The CDR3 here is CASSMPGLAKSQQYF. CDR3 in DNA: TGTGCCAGTAGTATGCCGGGACTAGCAAAGTCGCAGCAGTACTTC.

The chain has TRBV6-5 and TRBJ2-1; D uncertain. V was clipped by 2 bases and J by 3 bases, with 5 bases between them. The CDR3 spans 13 residues. Germline V lookup: CDR1 MNHEY, CDR2 SVGAGI. The CDR3, as DNA: TGTGCCAGCAGTTACGCAGTCTACAATGAGCAGTTCTTC. It encodes CASSYAVYNEQFF.

This chain links TRBV5-8 with TRBJ2-3, with 9 bases aligning to TRBD2. The CDR3 sequence is 17 residues long. Germline CDR1 reads SGHTS; CDR2 reads YDEGEE. V shed 1 base, J shed 2 bases, and the junction held 8 bases outside the gene matches. The CDR3 DNA follows: TGTGCCAGCAGCTTGTCCGCGGGAGGGCCACTCACAGATACGCAGTATTTT. Protein sequence: CASSLSAGGPLTDTQYF.

The V call is TRBV19, the J call TRBJ1-4, with 7 positions matching TRBD1. CDR3 length equals 15 residues. The V gene's germline CDR1 is LNHDA and CDR2 SQIVND (reference sequence). Trimming took 1 base from V and 1 from J; bases not matched to a gene: 0. The CDR3 DNA is TGTGCCAGTAGTATAGGGGACAGAACTAATGAAAAACTGTTTTTT. This codes for CASSIGDRTNEKLFF.

The chain uses TRBV28 and TRBJ1-2; 8 nucleotides line up with TRBD1. CDR1 and CDR2 (germline): MDHEN, SYDVKM. The CDR3 length is 17 residues. V was pared by 5 bases and J by 5 bases, with 16 bases of the junction left unmatched. CDR3 sequence reads: CASSKYLRTGKEYGYTF. CDR3 sequence (DNA): TGTGCCAGCAGTAAATACCTGAGGACAGGGAAGGAATATGGCTACACCTTC.

The rearrangement joins TRBV7-3 to TRBJ2-1, with TRBD2 identical over 8 bases. With 3 bases clipped from V and 2 bases from J, the junction kept 3 bases outside the gene matches. This CDR3 has 15 amino acids. The germline V gene has CDR1 SGHTA and CDR2 FQGTGA. The CDR3 loop is CASSLDGGAYNEQFF. The DNA of the CDR3 is TGTGCCAGCAGCTTGGACGGGGGGGCCTACAATGAGCAGTTCTTC.

The chain carries TRBV4-3 and TRBJ2-2, with 8 bases that match TRBD2. V dropped 4 bases and J dropped 7; count of bases not matched to a gene: 5. The CDR3 runs to 14 residues. Per germline, CDR1 LGHNA and CDR2 YSLEER. The CDR3 DNA sequence: TGCGCCAGCAGCCGACGGGGGGGAGGCGGGGAGCTGTTTTTT. This sequence encodes CASSRRGGGGELFF.

The J gene is TRBJ2-5, the V gene TRBV9, with 8 bases identical to TRBD1. The CDR3 extends over 16 amino acids. The junction had 8 bases not matched to a gene; V was cut back by 0 bases and J by 4 bases. Germline V gene sequence: CDR1 SGDLS, CDR2 YYNGEE. The CDR3 sequence: CASSVEGRGPLETQYF. DNA for the CDR3: TGTGCCAGCAGCGTAGAGGGCAGGGGGCCTCTAGAGACCCAGTACTTC.

This rearrangement joins TRBV4-1 to TRBJ1-2; D gene uncertain. V lost 4 bases, J lost 5 bases, and 14 bases lay in between. The V gene's germline CDR1 is MGHRA and CDR2 YSYEKL. The length of the CDR3 is 14 residues. The CDR3 loop reads CASSRSLELYGYTF. CDR3 sequence (DNA): TGCGCCAGCAGCCGAAGTCTAGAACTGTATGGCTACACCTTC.

The V and J genes are TRBV21-1 and TRBJ2-5; the table's D call, TRBD1, was not checked against the DNA. TRBV21-1 is assigned pseudogene status. This CDR3 region has 14 residues. The CDR3 DNA reads as TGTGCCAGCAGCGCCCAGGGTCCTCAAGAGACCCAGTACTTC. Protein: CASSAQGPQETQYF.

The rearrangement uses TRBV7-9 and TRBJ1-5; tentative D call: TRBD1 (6 bases). Trimming cost V 2 bases and J 3 bases, with 14 bases left between them. The germline gives CDR1 SEHNR, CDR2 FQNEAQ (reference sequence). There are 16 residues in the CDR3. This CDR3 reads CASSLSSGANNQPQHF. The CDR3 nucleotides are TGTGCCAGCAGCTTATCCTCAGGGGCTAACAATCAGCCCCAGCATTTT. Full variable domain (remainder filled in from reference TRBV7-9 and TRBJ1-5): DTGVSQNPRHKITKRGQNVTFRCDPISEHNRLYWYRQTLGQGPEFLTYFQNEAQLEKSRLLSDRFSAERPKGSFSTLEIQRTEQGDSAMYLCASSLSSGANNQPQHFGDGTRLSIL.

The rearrangement uses TRBV7-2 and TRBJ2-2; maybe TRBD2 (6 bases). Trimming took off 8 bases at V and 5 bases at J, with 18 bases between the two ends. This CDR3 comprises 15 residues. In germline, CDR1 is SGHTA, CDR2 FQGNSA. The CDR3 loop reads CASQTGTLATGELFF. The CDR3, as DNA: TGTGCCAGCCAAACCGGGACTCTAGCAACCGGGGAGCTGTTTTTT.